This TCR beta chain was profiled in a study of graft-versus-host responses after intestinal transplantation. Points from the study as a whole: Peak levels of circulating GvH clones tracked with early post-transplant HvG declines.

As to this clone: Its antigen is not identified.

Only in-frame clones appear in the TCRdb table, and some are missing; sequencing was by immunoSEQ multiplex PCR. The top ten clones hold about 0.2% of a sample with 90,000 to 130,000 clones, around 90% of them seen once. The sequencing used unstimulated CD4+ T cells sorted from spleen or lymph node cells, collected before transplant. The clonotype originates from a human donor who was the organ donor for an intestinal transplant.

Written as DNA, the CDR3 is TGCGCCAGCAGCCAAGATCAAGCGGGAAACTATGGCTACACCTTC. Translated, it gives CASSQDQAGNYGYTF. V usage is TRBV4-1 and J usage is TRBJ1-2; D remains ambiguous. This CDR3 spans 15 amino acids. The germline gives CDR1 MGHRA, CDR2 YSYEKL. Trimming left V 0 bases short and J 2 bases short, with 10 bases between.